Following are 12 T cell receptor beta chains from one sample sequenced in a study of technical replicates of blood from a few donors (dated by TCRdb to 2017 to 2019). The library came from the immunoSEQ multiplex PCR assay. The table comes from immuneACCESS by way of TCRdb, which keeps in-frame sequences with V and J called. Part of the clones is missing from these tables; in studies checked, under half for an unresolved V gene and the rest for unknown reasons. This sample gives under 75,000 clones in total; over 85% of them show up just once. The ten most abundant clones make up 0.39% of the sample. The sequenced material came from T cells isolated from PBMCs. All receptors derive from a human donor in good health.

The V call is TRBV5-1, the J call TRBJ2-7; possible D gene TRBD1, 5 bases. The V end lost 0 bases, the J end lost 1 base, and 8 bases lay between the germline ends. The V gene's germline CDR1 is SGHRS and CDR2 YFSETQ. The CDR3 has 14 residues. CDR3: CASSLAGPSYEQYF. DNA of the CDR3: TGCGCCAGCAGCTTGGCAGGGCCTTCCTACGAGCAGTACTTC.

J is TRBJ2-1 and V is TRBV28, with a possible D match to TRBD2 (6 bases). CDR1 MDHEN and CDR2 SYDVKM come from the germline V gene. The germline V and J ends were trimmed by 3 bases and 4 bases, with 13 bases remaining between them. The CDR3 is 15 amino acids. DNA of the CDR3: TGTGCCAGCAGTTTTTTATCTGGGGGGTACAATGAGCAGTTCTTC. Encoded protein: CASSFLSGGYNEQFF.

This rearrangement joins TRBV11-2 to TRBJ1-1; perhaps TRBD1 as D (6 bases). CDR1 and CDR2 (germline): SGHAT, FQNNGV. This CDR3 is 16 amino acids long. V was clipped by 2 bases and J by 3 bases, with 16 bases between them. The CDR3 DNA reads TGTGCCAGCAGCTTATTAGCCAGGGGAGGGGACACTGAAGCTTTCTTT. Translated, it gives CASSLLARGGDTEAFF.

The V gene is TRBV14, the J gene TRBJ1-2, with a weak D call TRBD1 (6 bases). The CDR3 is made up of 16 amino acids. Germline V gives CDR1 SGHDN, CDR2 FVKESK. With 2 bases removed from V and 4 bases from J, the gap between germline ends came to 17 bases. CDR3: CASSQTDRSLGYGYTF. The CDR3 DNA reads as TGTGCCAGCAGCCAAACAGACAGGAGCTTAGGCTATGGCTACACCTTC.

The CDR3 DNA is TGTGCCAGCAGTCAAGGGACTAGCGGGAGAACTGAGCAGTTCTTC. Its protein product is CASSQGTSGRTEQFF. The chain couples TRBV2 to TRBJ2-1; 14 bases agree with TRBD2. The V gene end was trimmed by 5 bases and the J gene end by 9 bases; junction bases not matched to a gene: 6. This CDR3 comprises 15 residues. Germline V lookup: CDR1 SNHLY, CDR2 FYNNEI.

The DNA for the CDR3 is TGTGCCAGCAGCGGGGGACTAGCGGGCCGCTACGAGCAGTACTTC. The encoded protein is CASSGGLAGRYEQYF. J is TRBJ2-7 and V is TRBV5-4; 12 nucleotides align to TRBD2. In germline, CDR1 is SGHNT, CDR2 YYREEE (reference sequence). The CDR3 totals 15 residues. Unmatched junction bases numbered 5, after V lost 4 bases and J lost 3 bases.

As DNA, the CDR3 is TGTGCCAGCAGCTCACAACTCCGGGACAGAGATTACGAGCAGTACTTC. It codes for CASSSQLRDRDYEQYF. V gene TRBV7-6 combines with J gene TRBJ2-7; 7 nucleotides line up with TRBD1. The CDR3 has 16 residues. Losses at the gene ends were 4 bases for V and 4 bases for J; bases not matched to a gene: 13. Germline values: CDR1 SGHVS, CDR2 FNYEAQ.

The CDR3 region has the DNA TGTGCCAGTAGTGCCACATTAGCCGCCATCACAGATACGCAGTATTTT. Its translation is CASSATLAAITDTQYF. V is TRBV19 and J is TRBJ2-3; no clear D gene. The ends were cut back, 5 bases at V and 2 bases at J, with 17 bases in the middle. This CDR3 has 16 residues. The germline V gene encodes CDR1 LNHDA and CDR2 SQIVND (reference sequence). The complete variable domain, with remaining parts taken from reference TRBV19 and TRBJ2-3, reads DGGITQSPKYLFRKEGQNVTLSCEQNLNHDAMYWYRQDPGQGLRLIYYSQIVNDFQKGDIAEGYSVSREKKESFPLTVTSAQKNPTAFYLCASSATLAAITDTQYFGPGTRLTVL.

The chain has TRBV11-2 and TRBJ2-5; TRBD2 matches at 11 bases. The CDR3 contains 18 residues. Germline V gene data show CDR1 as SGHAT and CDR2 as FQNNGV. The V segment lost 5 bases and the J segment 5 bases; nucleotides outside the gene matches: 16. CDR3 sequence reads: CASSLTIGLAGKGETQYF. The CDR3 coding sequence is TGTGCCAGCAGCCTCACAATTGGACTAGCGGGCAAGGGGGAGACCCAGTACTTC.

The rearrangement joins TRBV11-3 to TRBJ1-4; 7 bases agree with TRBD1. V trimming: 5 bases; J trimming: 7 bases; junction bases outside the gene matches: 7. CDR1 is SGHNT and CDR2 is YENEEA in the germline V gene. CDR3 size: 14 residues. The CDR3 coding sequence is TGTGCCAGCAGCGTACAGGGGACGGGTGAAAAACTGTTTTTT. Translated: CASSVQGTGEKLFF.

V and J are TRBV7-2 and TRBJ2-5, with TRBD1 matching 8 bases. Trimming removed 5 bases from V and 5 bases from J; junction bases left unmatched: 19. Germline lookup yields CDR1 SGHTA and CDR2 FQGNSA. This CDR3 contains 18 residues. In DNA, the CDR3 is TGTGCCAGCAGCACCCGACCGACCCCTGACAGGGGCAGCGAGACCCAGTACTTC. It codes for CASSTRPTPDRGSETQYF.

The V and J genes are TRBV4-1 and TRBJ2-5; D possibly corresponds to TRBD1 (7 bases). Per the germline V gene, CDR1 is MGHRA and CDR2 is YSYEKL. Trimming removed 2 bases from V and 3 bases from J, with 16 bases in between. The CDR3 contains 16 residues. The CDR3 bases are TGCGCCAGCAGCCAAAGGGGGCCGGGCGGGGAAGAGACCCAGTACTTC. Protein sequence: CASSQRGPGGEETQYF.